This T cell receptor (beta chain) emerged from a study of T cells in Graves' hyperthyroidism and ophthalmopathy. The study's findings and limits: Most thyroid clonotypes with frequency above 0.001 were detected in blood.

The trim removed 2 bases at V and 2 bases at J, leaving 24 bases unmatched. The CDR3 is 23 residues long. Germline loops: CDR1 SGHDN, CDR2 FVKESK. Hyperthyroidism in the patients, aged 18 to 65, was newly diagnosed and under 2 months in duration. Blood was obtained at the first hyperthyroidism diagnosis, which preceded any ophthalmopathy symptoms. On this clonotype: Its target is not known.

Regions amplified from RNA transcripts were the TCR beta CDR3 regions. The study used the HTBI primer set for a first-round RT-PCR of the TCR CDR3. One entry per CDR3 protein results from TCRdb running MiXCR on the multiplex PCR reads. The sample lists a few hundred thousand distinct CDR3 sequences; less than 20% were seen once. The TCR comes from a young woman with Graves' hyperthyroidism that later progressed to Graves' ophthalmopathy. The chain couples TRBV14 to TRBJ2-1; 10 bases match TRBD2. Source material: blood. CDR3 in amino acids: CASSQPLLLGSGRAGTPYNEQFF. The CDR3 coding sequence is TGTGCCAGCAGCCAACCTCTACTGCTCGGGAGCGGGAGGGCCGGGACGCCCTACAATGAGCAGTTCTTC.